This entry is about one T cell receptor (beta chain). No antigen is known for it. Produced via immunoSEQ multiplex PCR; TCRdb's table is partial and in-frame only. The table has more than 90,000 clones, 70% to 90% seen once. The source of the sample is a study of T cell responses to AZD1222 COVID-19 vaccine. Timing groups of about 4 and about 12 weeks for second doses were pooled. The ends were cut back, 3 bases at V and 7 bases at J, with 9 bases in the middle. From germline, CDR1 is MRHNA and CDR2 SNTAGT. This CDR3 region has 12 residues. Study findings and constraints: Only five or six individuals given AZD1222 were seropositive at baseline. Mostly white British, mostly female donors; authors suggested clonal diversity may be underestimated. All repertoire sampling was performed exclusively after the peak T cell response.

This chain joins TRBV6-4 and TRBJ1-1, with D uncertain. The source of this sequence is an adult who received the AZD1222 COVID-19 vaccine. Sample: peripheral blood, taken 28 days after the second AZD1222 dose. The CDR3 nucleotides read TGTGCCAGCAGTGATACCGTGGGTGAAGCTTTCTTT. Translating gives CASSDTVGEAFF.